This T cell receptor beta chain came from a study of blood T cell repertoires in COVID-19. Study details: Samples of COVID-19 (acute and convalescent) were obtained from the United States, Italy and Spain. PBMCs, B-cell-depleted T cells, or T cells were the source of the cDNA or gDNA that made up the material.

TCRdb's copy holds only in-frame clones and misses some; the assay was immunoSEQ multiplex PCR. The sample has about 340,000 clones, about 86% seen once. Per germline, CDR1 LGHNA and CDR2 YSLEER. This CDR3 spans 17 amino acids. Between the trimmed V and J ends, which lost 1 base and 6 bases, there was a span of 22 bases. This receptor was taken from a man aged 25 to 45 with active or convalescent COVID-19. The chain recombines TRBV4-3 with TRBJ2-7, with a tentative D call TRBD1 (6 bases). The sequenced material came from peripheral blood. The CDR3 nucleotides are TGCGCCAGCAGCCAAGCTCGCGGACAGAACGCTCCGATCGAGCAGTACTTC. Its protein product is CASSQARGQNAPIEQYF.